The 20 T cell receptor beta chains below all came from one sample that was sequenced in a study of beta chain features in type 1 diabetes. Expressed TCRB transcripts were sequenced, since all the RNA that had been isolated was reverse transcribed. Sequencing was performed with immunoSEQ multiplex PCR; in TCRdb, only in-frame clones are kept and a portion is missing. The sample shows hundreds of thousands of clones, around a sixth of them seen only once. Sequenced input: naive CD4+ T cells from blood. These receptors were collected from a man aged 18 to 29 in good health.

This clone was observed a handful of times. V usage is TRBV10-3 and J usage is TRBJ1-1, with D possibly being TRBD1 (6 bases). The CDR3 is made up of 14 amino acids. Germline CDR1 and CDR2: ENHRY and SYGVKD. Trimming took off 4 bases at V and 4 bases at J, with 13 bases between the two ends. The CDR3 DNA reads TGTGCCATCAGTGCAGGGGAAGTAGGCACTGAAGCTTTCTTT. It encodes CAISAGEVGTEAFF.

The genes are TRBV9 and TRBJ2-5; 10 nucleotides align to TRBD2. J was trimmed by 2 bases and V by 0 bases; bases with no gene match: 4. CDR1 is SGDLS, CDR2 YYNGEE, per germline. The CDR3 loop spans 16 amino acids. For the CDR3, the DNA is TGTGCCAGCAGCGTAGCAGTAGCGGGAGGACAAGAGACCCAGTACTTC. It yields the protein CASSVAVAGGQETQYF.

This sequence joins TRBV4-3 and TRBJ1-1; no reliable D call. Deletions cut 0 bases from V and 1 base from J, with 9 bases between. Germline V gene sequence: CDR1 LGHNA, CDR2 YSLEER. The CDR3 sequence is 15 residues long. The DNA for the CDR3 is TGCGCCAGCAGCCAAGAGGTAGGGAAGAACACTGAAGCTTTCTTT. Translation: CASSQEVGKNTEAFF.

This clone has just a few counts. CDR3 amino acids: CSASPGERAFF. In nucleotides, the CDR3 is TGCAGCGCCTCACCCGGGGAACGGGCTTTCTTT. The rearrangement links TRBV29-1 to TRBJ1-1; no clear D gene. V was trimmed by 7 bases and J by 11 bases, leaving 17 bases between them. The CDR3 extends over 11 amino acids. CDR1 and CDR2 (germline): SQVTM, ANQGSEA. Full variable domain (remainder filled in from reference TRBV29-1 and TRBJ1-1): SAVISQKPSRDICQRGTSLTIQCQVDSQVTMMFWYRQQPGQSLTLIATANQGSEATYESGFVIDKFPISRPNLTFSTLTVSNMSPEDSSIYLCSASPGERAFFGQGTRLTVV.

The CDR3 DNA sequence: TGTGCCAGCAGCTTGCGGGGCAGCAATCAGCCCCAGCATTTT. Protein product: CASSLRGSNQPQHF. This chain connects TRBV11-1 to TRBJ1-5, with D tentatively TRBD1 (5 bases). V lost 3 bases, J lost 1 base, and 7 bases lay in between. Germline V gene sequence: CDR1 SGHAT, CDR2 FQDESV (reference sequence). The length of the CDR3 is 14 residues. The complete variable domain, with remaining parts taken from reference TRBV11-1 and TRBJ1-5, reads EAEVAQSPRYKITEKSQAVAFWCDPISGHATLYWYRQILGQGPELLVQFQDESVVDDSQLPKDRFSAERLKGVDSTLKIQPAELGDSAMYLCASSLRGSNQPQHFGDGTRLSIL.

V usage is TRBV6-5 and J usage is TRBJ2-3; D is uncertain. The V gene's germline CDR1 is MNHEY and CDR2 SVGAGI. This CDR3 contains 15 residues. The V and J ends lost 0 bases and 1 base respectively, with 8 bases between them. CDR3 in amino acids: CASSYSVRGTDTQYF. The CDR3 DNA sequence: TGTGCCAGCAGTTACTCCGTTAGGGGCACAGATACGCAGTATTTT.

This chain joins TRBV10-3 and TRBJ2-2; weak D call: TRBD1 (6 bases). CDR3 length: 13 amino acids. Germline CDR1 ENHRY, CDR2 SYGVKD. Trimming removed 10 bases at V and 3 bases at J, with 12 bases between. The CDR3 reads CARRDTDTGELFF. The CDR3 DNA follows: TGTGCCAGACGGGACACCGACACCGGGGAGCTGTTTTTT.

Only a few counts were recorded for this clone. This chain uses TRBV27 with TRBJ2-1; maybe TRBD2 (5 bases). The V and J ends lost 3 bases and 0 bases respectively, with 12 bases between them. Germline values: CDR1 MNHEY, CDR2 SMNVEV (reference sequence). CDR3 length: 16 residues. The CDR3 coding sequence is TGTGCCAGCAGTTTTTGGGGAGCACCCTCCTACAATGAGCAGTTCTTC. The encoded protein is CASSFWGAPSYNEQFF.

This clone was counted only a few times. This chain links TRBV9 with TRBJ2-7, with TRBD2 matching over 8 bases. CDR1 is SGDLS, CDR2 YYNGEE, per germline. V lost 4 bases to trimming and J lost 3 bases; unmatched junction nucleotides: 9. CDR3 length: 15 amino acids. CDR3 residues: CASSKQRERVYEQYF. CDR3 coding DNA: TGTGCCAGCAGCAAACAGCGGGAGAGGGTCTACGAGCAGTACTTC.

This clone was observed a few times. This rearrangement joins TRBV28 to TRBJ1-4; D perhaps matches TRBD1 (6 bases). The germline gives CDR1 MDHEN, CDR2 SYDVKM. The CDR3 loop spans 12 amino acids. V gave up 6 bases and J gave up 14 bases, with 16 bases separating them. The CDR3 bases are TGTGCCAGCAGCTCCCCTCCGACAGGTCTGTTTTTT. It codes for CASSSPPTGLFF.

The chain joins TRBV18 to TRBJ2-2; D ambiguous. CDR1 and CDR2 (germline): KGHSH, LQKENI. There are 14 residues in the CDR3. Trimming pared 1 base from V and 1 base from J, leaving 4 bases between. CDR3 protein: CASSPRVNTGELFF. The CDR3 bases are TGTGCCAGCTCACCACGAGTGAACACCGGGGAGCTGTTTTTT. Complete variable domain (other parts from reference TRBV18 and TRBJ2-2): NAGVMQNPRHLVRRRGQEARLRCSPMKGHSHVYWYRQLPEEGLKFMVYLQKENIIDESGMPKERFSAEFPKEGPSILRIQQVVRGDSAAYFCASSPRVNTGELFFGEGSRLTVL.

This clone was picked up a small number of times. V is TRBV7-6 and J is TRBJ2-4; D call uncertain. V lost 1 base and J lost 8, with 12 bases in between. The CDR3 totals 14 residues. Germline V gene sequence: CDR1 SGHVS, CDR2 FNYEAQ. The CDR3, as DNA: TGTGCCAGCAGCTTAGGGATCGATAGCTACATTCAGTACTTC. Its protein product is CASSLGIDSYIQYF.

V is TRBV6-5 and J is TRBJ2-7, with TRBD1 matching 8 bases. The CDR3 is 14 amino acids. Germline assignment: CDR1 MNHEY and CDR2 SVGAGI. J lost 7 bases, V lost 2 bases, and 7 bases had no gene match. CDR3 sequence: CASSYRPGGWEQYF. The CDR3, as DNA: TGTGCCAGCAGTTACAGGCCAGGGGGCTGGGAGCAGTACTTC.

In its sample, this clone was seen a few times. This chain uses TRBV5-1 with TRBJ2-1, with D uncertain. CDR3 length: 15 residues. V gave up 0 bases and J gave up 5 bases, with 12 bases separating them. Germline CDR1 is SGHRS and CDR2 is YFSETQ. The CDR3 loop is CASSLVGRFNNEQFF. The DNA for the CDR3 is TGCGCCAGCAGCTTGGTTGGCCGGTTCAACAATGAGCAGTTCTTC.

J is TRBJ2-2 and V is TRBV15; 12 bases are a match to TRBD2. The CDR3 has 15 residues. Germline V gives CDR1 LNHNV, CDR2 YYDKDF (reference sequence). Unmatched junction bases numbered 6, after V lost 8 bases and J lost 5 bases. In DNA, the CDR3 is TGTGCCACCCAAACTAGCGGGGGGCCAACCGGGGAGCTGTTTTTT. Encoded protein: CATQTSGGPTGELFF.

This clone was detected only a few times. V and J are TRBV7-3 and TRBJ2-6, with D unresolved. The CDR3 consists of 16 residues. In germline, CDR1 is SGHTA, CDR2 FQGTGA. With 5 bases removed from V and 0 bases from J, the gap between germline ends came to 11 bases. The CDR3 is CASSPASHSGANVLTF. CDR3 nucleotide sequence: TGTGCCAGCAGCCCAGCCAGCCACTCTGGGGCCAACGTCCTGACTTTC.

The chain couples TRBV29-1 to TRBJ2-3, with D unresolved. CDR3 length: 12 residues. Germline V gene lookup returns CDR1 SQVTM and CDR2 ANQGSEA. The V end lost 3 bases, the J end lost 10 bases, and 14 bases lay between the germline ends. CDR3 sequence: CSVEETSKAQYF. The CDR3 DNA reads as TGCAGCGTTGAGGAGACCTCTAAGGCGCAGTATTTT.

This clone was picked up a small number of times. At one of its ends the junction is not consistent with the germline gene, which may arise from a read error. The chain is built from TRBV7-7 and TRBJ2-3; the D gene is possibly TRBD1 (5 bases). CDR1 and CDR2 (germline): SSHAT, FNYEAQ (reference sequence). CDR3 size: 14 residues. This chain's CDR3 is CASSPGHPTDTQYF. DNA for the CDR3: TGTGCTAGCAGCCCCGGACACCCCACAGATACGCAGTATTTT. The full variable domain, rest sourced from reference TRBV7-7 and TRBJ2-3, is GAGVSQSPRYKVTKRGQDVTLRCDPISSHATLYWYQQALGQGPEFLTYFNYEAQPDKSGLPSDRFSAERPEGSISTLTIQRTEQRDSAMYRCASSPGHPTDTQYFGPGTRLTVL.

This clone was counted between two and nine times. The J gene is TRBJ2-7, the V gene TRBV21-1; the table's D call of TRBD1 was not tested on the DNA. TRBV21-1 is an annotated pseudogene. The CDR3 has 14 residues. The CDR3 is CASSQQGFSYEQYF. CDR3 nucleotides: TGTGCCAGCAGTCAACAGGGCTTCTCCTACGAGCAGTACTTC.

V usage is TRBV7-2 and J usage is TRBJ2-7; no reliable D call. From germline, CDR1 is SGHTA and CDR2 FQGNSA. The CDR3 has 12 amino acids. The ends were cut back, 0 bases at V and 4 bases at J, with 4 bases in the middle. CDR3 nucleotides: TGTGCCAGCAGCTTAGCGTTTTACGAGCAGTACTTC. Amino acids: CASSLAFYEQYF.